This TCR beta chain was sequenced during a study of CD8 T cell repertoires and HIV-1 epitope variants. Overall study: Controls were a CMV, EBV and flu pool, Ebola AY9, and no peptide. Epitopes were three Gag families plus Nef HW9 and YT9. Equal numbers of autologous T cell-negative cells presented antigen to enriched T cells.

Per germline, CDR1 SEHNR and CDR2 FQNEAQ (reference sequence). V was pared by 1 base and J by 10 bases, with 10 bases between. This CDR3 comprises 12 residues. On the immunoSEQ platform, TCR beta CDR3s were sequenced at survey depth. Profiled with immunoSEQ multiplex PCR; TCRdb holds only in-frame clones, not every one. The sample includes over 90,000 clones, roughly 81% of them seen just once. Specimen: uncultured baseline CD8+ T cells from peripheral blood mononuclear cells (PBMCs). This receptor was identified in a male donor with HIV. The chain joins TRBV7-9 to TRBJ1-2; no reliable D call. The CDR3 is CASSLGPIDYTF. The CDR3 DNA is TGTGCCAGCAGCTTAGGACCGATAGACTACACCTTC. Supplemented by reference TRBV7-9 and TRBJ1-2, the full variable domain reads DTGVSQNPRHKITKRGQNVTFRCDPISEHNRLYWYRQTLGQGPEFLTYFQNEAQLEKSRLLSDRFSAERPKGSFSTLEIQRTEQGDSAMYLCASSLGPIDYTFGSGTRLTVV.